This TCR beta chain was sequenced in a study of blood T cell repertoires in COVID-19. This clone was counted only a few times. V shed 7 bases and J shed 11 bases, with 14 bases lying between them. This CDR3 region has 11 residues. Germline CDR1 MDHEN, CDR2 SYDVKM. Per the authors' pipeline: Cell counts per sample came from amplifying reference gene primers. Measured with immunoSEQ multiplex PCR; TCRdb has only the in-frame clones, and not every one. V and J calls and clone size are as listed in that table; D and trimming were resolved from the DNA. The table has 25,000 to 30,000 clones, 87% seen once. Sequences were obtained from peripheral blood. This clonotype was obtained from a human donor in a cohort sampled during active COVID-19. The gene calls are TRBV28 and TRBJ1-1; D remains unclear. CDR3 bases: TGTGCCAGCAAAGAAGGAACGCGGGCTTTCTTT. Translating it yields CASKEGTRAFF.